The source of this TCR beta chain is a study of T cell changes during pregnancy in multiple sclerosis. Sequencing was performed with immunoSEQ multiplex PCR; in TCRdb, only in-frame clones are kept and a portion is missing. The sample records about 79,000 clones, approximately 92% being singletons. Germline CDR1 is SGHTA and CDR2 is FQGNSA. CDR3 size: 14 residues. Trimming shortened V by 1 base and J by 8 bases, and 14 bases separated the two germline ends. This specimen was peripheral blood, taken in the second trimester of pregnancy. This receptor was obtained from a female donor in good health, enrolled as a control in a pregnancy study. The chain recombines TRBV7-2 with TRBJ1-2; D remains ambiguous. CDR3 sequence (DNA): TGTGCCAGCAGCTTAGGAGGTTTCCGCCCGGGCTACACCTTC. This encodes CASSLGGFRPGYTF.